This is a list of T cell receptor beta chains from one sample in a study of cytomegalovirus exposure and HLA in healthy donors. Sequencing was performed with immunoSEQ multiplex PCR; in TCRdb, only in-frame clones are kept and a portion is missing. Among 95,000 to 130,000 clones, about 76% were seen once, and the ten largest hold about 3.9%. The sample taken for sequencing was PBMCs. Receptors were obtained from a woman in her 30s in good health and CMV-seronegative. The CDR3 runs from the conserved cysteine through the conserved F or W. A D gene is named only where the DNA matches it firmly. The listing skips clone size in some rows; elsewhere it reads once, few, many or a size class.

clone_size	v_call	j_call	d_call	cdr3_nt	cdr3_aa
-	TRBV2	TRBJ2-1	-	TGTGCCAGCAGTGGTGGGAGGGGGAATGAGCAGTTCTTC	CASSGGRGNEQFF
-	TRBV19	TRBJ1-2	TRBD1	TGTGCCAGTAGTATCAGCGGGGACAGGGACCAAATATTC	CASSISGDRDQIF
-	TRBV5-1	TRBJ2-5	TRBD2	TGCGCCAGCAGCTTGGGGTTAGCGGGAGCGGGAGAGACCCAGTACTTC	CASSLGLAGAGETQYF
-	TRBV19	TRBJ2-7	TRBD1	TGTGCCAGTAGCCCAGGGGGCTACGAGCAGTACTTC	CASSPGGYEQYF
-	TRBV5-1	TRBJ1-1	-	TGCGCCAGCAGCTTCGCACAGGCGAACACTGAAGCTTTCTTT	CASSFAQANTEAFF
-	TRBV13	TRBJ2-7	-	TGTGCCAGCAGCACGAGGCTACGCTCCTACGAGCAGTACTTC	CASSTRLRSYEQYF
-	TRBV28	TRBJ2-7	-	TGTGCCAGCAGCTTTTCTCTCGGTTACGAGCAGTACTTC	CASSFSLGYEQYF
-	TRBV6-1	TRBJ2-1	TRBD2	TGTGCCAGCAGTCCCGGGACTAGCCTTAACAATGAGCAGTTCTTC	CASSPGTSLNNEQFF
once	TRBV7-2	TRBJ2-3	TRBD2	TGTGCCAGCAGCTTCCGGGCGGGAGGTCGGGCAGATACGCAGTATTTT	CASSFRAGGRADTQYF
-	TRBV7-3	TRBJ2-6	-	TGTGCCAGCAGCTCCAACCCCCGAAACACAGTTAACTCTGGGGCCAACGTCCTGACTTTC	CASSSNPRNTVNSGANVLTF
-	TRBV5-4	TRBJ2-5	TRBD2	TGTGCCAGCAGCTTGATGACTAGCGGGGAAGAGCGTTACTTC	CASSLMTSGEERYF
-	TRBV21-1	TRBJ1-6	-	TGTGCCAGCAGCAGGACAGGGGGCTCTCGATCCTATAATTCACCCCTCCACTTT	CASSRTGGSRSYNSPLHF
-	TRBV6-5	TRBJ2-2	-	TGTGCCAGCAGTATAACCCGGACTATCACCGGGGAGCTGTTTTTT	CASSITRTITGELFF
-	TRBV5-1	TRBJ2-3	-	TGCGCCAGCAGCCAGGGTATGGATACGCAGTATTTT	CASSQGMDTQYF
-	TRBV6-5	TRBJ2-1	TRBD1	TGTGCCGTAACCGGGACAGGACTAATCAATGAGCAGTTCTTC	CAVTGTGLINEQFF
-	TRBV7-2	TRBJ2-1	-	TGTGCCAGCAGCTTTTCAGGGGCCTACAATGAGCAGTTCTTC	CASSFSGAYNEQFF
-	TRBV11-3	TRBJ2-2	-	TGTGCCAGCAGCCCTAGGACAGCCACCGGGGAGCTGTTTTTT	CASSPRTATGELFF
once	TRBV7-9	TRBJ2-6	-	TGTGCCAGCAGCTTATTCGTGGCGCTAGGAACCGGGGCCAACGTCCTGACTTTC	CASSLFVALGTGANVLTF
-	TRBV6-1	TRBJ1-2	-	TGTGCCAGCAGTGCGCAGGGTACTAACTATGGCTACACCTTC	CASSAQGTNYGYTF
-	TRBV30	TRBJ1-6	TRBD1	TGTGCCTGGAGACCCCGGGACAGGGAAAATTCACCCCTCCACTTT	CAWRPRDRENSPLHF
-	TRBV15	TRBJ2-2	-	TGTGCCACCAGCAGAGTAGCCGGGGAGCTGTTTTTT	CATSRVAGELFF
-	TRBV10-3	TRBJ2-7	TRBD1	TGTGCCATCAAGGGGGCTGGGTCGACCTACGAGCAGTACTTC	CAIKGAGSTYEQYF
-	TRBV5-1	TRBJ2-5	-	TGCGCCAGCAGCTTGATGCGGGAGACCCAGTACTTC	CASSLMRETQYF
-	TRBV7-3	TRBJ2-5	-	TGTGCCAGCAGCTTCATAGCGTACCAAGAGACCCAGTACTTC	CASSFIAYQETQYF
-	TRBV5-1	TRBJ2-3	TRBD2	TGCGCCAGCCAGAGAGCGGGAGTTGGAGGGGGAGATACGCAGTATTTT	CASQRAGVGGGDTQYF
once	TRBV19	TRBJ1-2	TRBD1	TGTGCCAGTAGGGGACAGGGGATCGGCTACACCTTC	CASRGQGIGYTF
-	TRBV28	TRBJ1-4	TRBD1	TGTGCCAGCATCAACGGACAGGGGGCGGGATTCGAAAAACTGTTTTTT	CASINGQGAGFEKLFF
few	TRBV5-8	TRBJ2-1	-	TGTGCCAGCAGCTTAGGGGCCAGTGGGCAAGGCAATGAGCAGTTCTTC	CASSLGASGQGNEQFF
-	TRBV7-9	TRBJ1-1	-	TGTGCCAGCAGCTTAGGGGGCAGGAACACTGAAGCTTTCTTT	CASSLGGRNTEAFF
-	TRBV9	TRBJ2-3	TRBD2	TGTGCCAGCAGCGTAGCTAGCGGCCACACAGATACGCAGTATTTT	CASSVASGHTDTQYF
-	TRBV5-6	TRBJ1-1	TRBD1	TGTGCCAGCAGCTTGTTGGGACAGGGGGCCGCGAACACTGAAGCTTTCTTT	CASSLLGQGAANTEAFF
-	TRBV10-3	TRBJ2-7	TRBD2	TGTGCCATCCGTGGGGAGCGGGAGGGTAGCTCCTACGAGCAGTACTTC	CAIRGEREGSSYEQYF
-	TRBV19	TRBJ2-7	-	TGTGCCAGTAGTATAGGGGCCCCCTACGAGCAGTACTTC	CASSIGAPYEQYF
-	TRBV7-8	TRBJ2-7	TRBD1	TGTGCCAGCAGCTTAGCCCGGACAGGGCCCTACGAGCAGTACTTC	CASSLARTGPYEQYF
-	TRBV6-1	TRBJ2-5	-	TGTGCCAGCCCCAGGGGCTTGGTACAAGAGACCCAGTACTTC	CASPRGLVQETQYF
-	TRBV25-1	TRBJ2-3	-	TGTGCCAGCCTTTCGCGGGACGATAGCACAGATACGCAGTATTTT	CASLSRDDSTDTQYF
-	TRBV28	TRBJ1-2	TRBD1	TGTGCCAGCAGGCCTCCGGGACAGGTGCGCGGCTACACCTTC	CASRPPGQVRGYTF
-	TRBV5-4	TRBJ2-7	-	TGTGCCAGCAGCTTGTACGGTAGCAGCGAGCAGTACTTC	CASSLYGSSEQYF
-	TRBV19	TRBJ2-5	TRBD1	TGTGCCAGTAGTCCAGGGGGCTTAATTGAGACCCAGTACTTC	CASSPGGLIETQYF
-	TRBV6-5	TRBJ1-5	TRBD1	TGTGCCAGCAGTATACAGGGGGCCGGACAGCCCCAGCATTTT	CASSIQGAGQPQHF
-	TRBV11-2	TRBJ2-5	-	TGTGCCAGCAGCTTAGATCAGGAGACCCAGTACTTC	CASSLDQETQYF
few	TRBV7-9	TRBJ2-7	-	TGTGCCAGCAGCTTAGGGGTAGGGGTGATCTACGAGCAGTACTTC	CASSLGVGVIYEQYF
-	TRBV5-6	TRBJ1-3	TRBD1	TGTGCCAGCAGCCCGGGACAGCCTGGAAACATCATATATTTT	CASSPGQPGNIIYF
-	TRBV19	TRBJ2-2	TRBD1	TGTGCCAGTAGTACGACAGGGGGCGACCTCACCGGGGAGCTGTTTTTT	CASSTTGGDLTGELFF
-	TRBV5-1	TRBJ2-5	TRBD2	TGCGCCAGCAGGGAGCGGGGCGAGTATGGATGGGAGACCCAGTACTTC	CASRERGEYGWETQYF
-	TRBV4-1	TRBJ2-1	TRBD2	TGCGCCAGCAGCCAAGGTAGCGGGAGGGACAATGAGCAGTTCTTC	CASSQGSGRDNEQFF
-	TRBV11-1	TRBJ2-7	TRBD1	TGTGCCAGCAGCCCCGGGACAGGGTACGAGCAGTACTTC	CASSPGTGYEQYF
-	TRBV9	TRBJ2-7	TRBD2	TGTGCCAGCAGCGCGGGACTAGCGGGATCTTACGAGCAGTACTTC	CASSAGLAGSYEQYF
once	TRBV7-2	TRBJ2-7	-	TGTGCCAGCAGCCGCGGGCTAGCCTACGAGCAGTACTTC	CASSRGLAYEQYF
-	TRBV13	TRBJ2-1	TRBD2	TGTGCCAGCAGCTTACTAGCGGGAGGACGGCGTGGGCAGTTCTTC	CASSLLAGGRRGQFF
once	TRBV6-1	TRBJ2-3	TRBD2	TGTGCCAGCAAAAGCGGGAGTGGCACAGATACGCAGTATTTT	CASKSGSGTDTQYF
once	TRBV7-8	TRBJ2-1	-	TGTGCCAGCAGCTCTCAACCCGACAGGTACAATGAGCAGTTCTTC	CASSSQPDRYNEQFF
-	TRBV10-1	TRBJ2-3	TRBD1	TGCGCCAGCAGTCATTGGACAGGGAGGGATACGCAGTATTTT	CASSHWTGRDTQYF
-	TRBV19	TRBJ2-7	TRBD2	TGTGCCAGTAGCATTGAAGCGGGAGGGCCCAACGAGCAGTACTTC	CASSIEAGGPNEQYF
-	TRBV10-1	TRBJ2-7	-	TGCGCCAGCAGTGAGGCTAGGAGGTCCGAGCAGTACTTC	CASSEARRSEQYF
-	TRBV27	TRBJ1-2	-	TGTGCCAGCAGTCAAACAGGGTTTGGCTACACCTTC	CASSQTGFGYTF